This T cell receptor beta chain is from a study of CD8+ T cells in alopecia areata. cDNA reverse transcribed from extracted RNA served as the sequencing template. Sequencing used immunoSEQ multiplex PCR; TCRdb keeps in-frame clones, though not all of them. The sample consists of more than 95,000 clones, roughly 55% of them appearing once. Study observations and caveats: The link between baseline CD8+ expansion and response remains uncertain with one nonresponder. Many expanded lesional clones persisted in scalp and blood during tofacitinib treatment.

Sample treatment: oral pan-JAK inhibitor, 5-10 mg twice daily. Lesional scalp punch biopsies and peripheral blood were collected from alopecia areata patients. Deletions cut 0 bases from V and 0 bases from J, with 9 bases between. CDR1 SNHLY and CDR2 FYNNEI come from the germline V gene. The length of the CDR3 is 16 residues. This clone has a handful of counts. Its antigen is not known. The sequence was collected from a human donor with alopecia areata. The gene calls are TRBV2 and TRBJ2-4; the D is unclear. Source: CD4+ T cells sorted from blood, taken at week 4, from a patient treated with tofacitinib. CDR3 protein: CASSEAPDRAKNIQYF. DNA for the CDR3: TGTGCCAGCAGTGAAGCCCCAGATAGAGCCAAAAACATTCAGTACTTC. The whole variable domain, remainder taken from reference TRBV2 and TRBJ2-4, is EPEVTQTPSHQVTQMGQEVILRCVPISNHLYFYWYRQILGQKVEFLVSFYNNEISEKSEIFDDQFSVERPDGSNFTLKIRSTKLEDSAMYFCASSEAPDRAKNIQYFGAGTRLSVL.